The sequence of this T cell receptor beta chain was determined in a study of shared clonotypes between healthy human individuals. Broader study findings: Sequencing depth was a factor that was expected to affect clonotype sharing among donors.

In regard to this clone: Its antigen remains unidentified.

CDR1 and CDR2 (germline): SNHLY, FYNNEI. The CDR3 is made up of 14 amino acids. V was trimmed by 9 bases and J by 2 bases, leaving 13 bases between them. Data came from immunoSEQ multiplex PCR; TCRdb stores just in-frame clones and leaves some out. The top ten clones hold about 0.13% of a sample with about 2,500,000 clones, around 90% of them seen once. This sequence was found in a man younger than 35 in good health. The sample taken for sequencing was naive CD4+ T cells sorted from blood. The sample's subset: CD45RA+ positively selected. The chain employs TRBV2 and TRBJ1-4; no reliable D call. CDR3 protein: CASTEHTTNEKLFF. Written as DNA, the CDR3 is TGTGCCAGTACCGAGCATACGACTAATGAAAAACTGTTTTTT.